One and the same sample provided the 11 T cell receptor beta chains below, sequenced in a study of cytomegalovirus exposure and HLA in healthy donors. PCR employed 60 Vbeta and 13 Jbeta primers. Profiled with immunoSEQ multiplex PCR; TCRdb holds only in-frame clones, not every one. The table records 220,000 or so clones, 75% of them present only once. Sequenced material: PBMCs. These TCRs come from a woman aged 25 to 39 in good health and CMV-seronegative.

This chain joins TRBV11-3 and TRBJ2-3, with 10 bases identical to TRBD2. Per germline, CDR1 SGHNT and CDR2 YENEEA. Losses at the gene ends were 6 bases for V and 3 bases for J; bases not matched to a gene: 6. The CDR3 is 15 amino acids. CDR3 DNA: TGTGCCAGCAGGTTTAGCGGGGGGAGGACAGATACGCAGTATTTT. It encodes CASRFSGGRTDTQYF.

V usage is TRBV6-6 and J usage is TRBJ1-1; TRBD1 matches 7 bases. This CDR3 has 15 residues. The germline CDR1 and CDR2 sequences are MNHNY and SVGAGI (reference sequence). Trimming removed 2 bases from V and 1 base from J; junction bases left unmatched: 4. This CDR3 is CASSYRQGRNTEAFF. In nucleotides, the CDR3 is TGTGCCAGCAGTTACCGACAGGGAAGGAACACTGAAGCTTTCTTT.

The rearrangement joins TRBV18 to TRBJ2-4; 10 nucleotides agree with TRBD2. The CDR3 covers 18 residues. Per the germline V gene, CDR1 is KGHSH and CDR2 is LQKENI. V shed 4 bases, J shed 1 base, and the junction held 10 bases outside the gene matches. In DNA form, the CDR3 reads TGTGCCAGCTCACTGGCTAGCGGGAGTGCGGCGGCCAAAAACATTCAGTACTTC. The encoded protein is CASSLASGSAAAKNIQYF. Full variable domain (missing parts from reference TRBV18 and TRBJ2-4): NAGVMQNPRHLVRRRGQEARLRCSPMKGHSHVYWYRQLPEEGLKFMVYLQKENIIDESGMPKERFSAEFPKEGPSILRIQQVVRGDSAAYFCASSLASGSAAAKNIQYFGAGTRLSVL.

As to this clone: The same CDR3 is also encoded by other DNA sequences in this sample. The chain uses TRBV11-2 and TRBJ1-2, with D tentatively TRBD1 (5 bases). Germline CDR1 reads SGHAT; CDR2 reads FQNNGV. This CDR3 is 15 amino acids long. V lost 5 bases to trimming and J lost 6 bases, with 19 bases between them. The CDR3 DNA reads TGTGCCAGCAGCCTACTTGCCAGGGCCTGGGATGGCTACACCTTC. Protein product: CASSLLARAWDGYTF.

This rearrangement joins TRBV6-7 to TRBJ1-2; 9 bases are a match to TRBD1. TRBV6-7 is filed as an ORF, its function uncertain. The trim removed 6 bases at V and 8 bases at J, leaving 7 bases unmatched. This CDR3 has 13 amino acids. CDR3 nucleotide sequence: TGTGCCAGCAGGGCGGACAGGGGAGGGGGCTACACCTTC. Encoded protein: CASRADRGGGYTF.

The J gene is TRBJ1-4, the V gene TRBV19; weak D call: TRBD1 (6 bases). V was trimmed by 4 bases and J by 8 bases, leaving 14 bases between them. CDR1 and CDR2 (germline): LNHDA, SQIVND (reference sequence). The CDR3 covers 14 residues. The CDR3 nucleotides read TGTGCCAGTAGTAGGGGGACACCTTACGAAAAACTGTTTTTT. Protein: CASSRGTPYEKLFF.

Remarks on this clone: This likely reflects a read error, since a far larger clone is one base away. Other DNA variants within this sample encode the same CDR3. The chain employs TRBV4-2 and TRBJ2-7, with TRBD2 matching 9 bases. Trimming cost V 0 bases and J 5 bases; bases outside gene matches: 8. Germline assignment: CDR1 LGHNA and CDR2 YNFKEQ. The CDR3 consists of 16 residues. The CDR3 DNA reads as TGTGCCAGCAGCCAAGAATTTCGCGGGGGGGCCAACGAGCAGTACTTC. Amino acid sequence: CASSQEFRGGANEQYF.

The gene calls are TRBV9 and TRBJ1-1; D gene uncertain. V lost 4 bases and J 0 bases, leaving 13 bases between the germline ends. Per germline, CDR1 SGDLS and CDR2 YYNGEE. This CDR3 comprises 15 residues. Here the CDR3 DNA reads TGTGCCAGCAGCCCGATTGCGGGATTGAACACTGAAGCTTTCTTT. It encodes CASSPIAGLNTEAFF.

The chain combines TRBV5-4 with TRBJ2-1, with a possible D match to TRBD2 (6 bases). CDR3 length equals 15 residues. With 7 bases removed from V and 0 bases from J, the gap between germline ends came to 14 bases. The germline V gene has CDR1 SGHNT and CDR2 YYREEE (reference sequence). CDR3 region: CASHSGGRSYNEQFF. CDR3 in DNA: TGTGCCAGCCATTCCGGAGGGCGCTCCTACAATGAGCAGTTCTTC.

This chain uses TRBV29-1 with TRBJ1-1; the match to TRBD1 covers 9 bases. The CDR3 extends over 15 amino acids. CDR1 is SQVTM, CDR2 ANQGSEA, per germline. Trimming cost V 7 bases and J 1 base; bases outside gene matches: 10. Here the CDR3 DNA reads TGCAGCGGGAGTCGTACAGGGGGCGGGAACACTGAAGCTTTCTTT. As protein: CSGSRTGGGNTEAFF. The variable domain in full, with the rest retrieved from reference TRBV29-1 and TRBJ1-1, is SAVISQKPSRDICQRGTSLTIQCQVDSQVTMMFWYRQQPGQSLTLIATANQGSEATYESGFVIDKFPISRPNLTFSTLTVSNMSPEDSSIYLCSGSRTGGGNTEAFFGQGTRLTVV.

The V gene is TRBV5-5, the J gene TRBJ2-1, with D possibly being TRBD2 (6 bases). Trimming cost V 4 bases and J 1 base, with 12 bases left between them. This CDR3 is 15 amino acids long. Germline loops: CDR1 SGHKS, CDR2 YYEKEE (reference sequence). CDR3 DNA: TGTGCCAGCAGCCCTAGCGTGAAATCCTACAATGAGCAGTTCTTC. Translation gives CASSPSVKSYNEQFF.